The rows below give T cell receptor beta chains drawn from one sample of a study of control samples from healthy donors and cancer patients. Produced via immunoSEQ multiplex PCR; TCRdb's table is partial and in-frame only. The table records about 98,000 clones, roughly three quarters of them present only once. Sequences were obtained from blood. These receptors all come from a woman younger than 45 in good health. The CDR3 runs from the conserved cysteine through the conserved F or W. Each record gives: clone size, J gene, V gene, D gene, CDR3 protein, CDR3 DNA. D genes are given only for firm matches. The size of a clone is reported for some rows only, either as once, few or many, or as a class for expanded clones.

size: few; J: TRBJ1-1; V: TRBV14; D: NA; CDR3: CASSQEWGQGGNTEAFF; DNA: TGTGCCAGCAGCCAAGAATGGGGGCAAGGAGGGAACACTGAAGCTTTCTTT
size: NA; J: TRBJ1-5; V: TRBV19; D: NA; CDR3: CASSLVDRSNQPQHF; DNA: TGTGCCAGTAGTCTCGTCGACAGAAGCAATCAGCCCCAGCATTTT
size: NA; J: TRBJ2-7; V: TRBV7-2; D: NA; CDR3: CASSPTSGAGAKSREQYF; DNA: TGTGCCAGCAGCCCAACCAGTGGGGCAGGGGCGAAAAGTAGGGAGCAGTACTTC
size: NA; J: TRBJ2-7; V: TRBV21-1; D: NA; CDR3: CASSTGTGVPYEQYF; DNA: TGTGCCAGCAGCACAGGAACAGGGGTCCCCTACGAGCAGTACTTC
size: NA; J: TRBJ2-1; V: TRBV12-3/TRBV12-4; D: NA; CDR3: CASSFPVNEQFF; DNA: TGTGCCAGCAGTTTTCCGGTTAATGAGCAGTTCTTC
size: NA; J: TRBJ2-3; V: TRBV7-8; D: NA; CDR3: CASSNPTPPTQYF; DNA: TGTGCCAGCAGCAACCCGACACCTCCAACGCAGTATTTT
size: once; J: TRBJ2-5; V: TRBV5-1; D: TRBD2; CDR3: CASSLVAGDETQYF; DNA: TGCGCCAGCAGCTTGGTTGCGGGGGACGAGACCCAGTACTTC
size: NA; J: TRBJ2-7; V: TRBV11-2; D: NA; CDR3: CASSPNRVGSEQYF; DNA: TGTGCCAGCAGCCCCAACAGGGTTGGCTCCGAGCAGTACTTC
size: once; J: TRBJ2-7; V: TRBV7-8; D: NA; CDR3: CASSLVAGNYEQYF; DNA: TGTGCCAGCAGCTTAGTGGCGGGTAACTACGAGCAGTACTTC
size: NA; J: TRBJ1-5; V: TRBV6-1; D: NA; CDR3: CASSESQGPYQPQHF; DNA: TGTGCCAGCAGTGAATCCCAGGGGCCCTATCAGCCCCAGCATTTT
size: NA; J: TRBJ2-3; V: TRBV29-1; D: NA; CDR3: CSVEGRTSTDTQYF; DNA: TGCAGCGTTGAAGGTAGAACTAGCACAGATACGCAGTATTTT
size: NA; J: TRBJ2-1; V: TRBV6-1; D: NA; CDR3: CASSEAWTNNNEQFF; DNA: TGTGCCAGCAGTGAAGCGTGGACTAATAACAATGAGCAGTTCTTC
size: NA; J: TRBJ2-7; V: TRBV7-8; D: TRBD1; CDR3: CASSQGTGVSYEQYF; DNA: TGTGCCAGCAGCCAAGGGACAGGGGTGTCCTACGAGCAGTACTTC
size: NA; J: TRBJ1-1; V: TRBV18; D: NA; CDR3: CASSPNTGLGNTEAFF; DNA: TGTGCCAGCTCACCTAATACAGGTTTGGGGAACACTGAAGCTTTCTTT
size: NA; J: TRBJ2-1; V: TRBV5-6; D: NA; CDR3: CASSVTAVTYNEQFF; DNA: TGTGCCAGCAGTGTGACTGCTGTTACCTACAATGAGCAGTTCTTC
size: once; J: TRBJ2-3; V: TRBV5-1; D: NA; CDR3: CASSSGTVTDTQYF; DNA: TGCGCCAGCAGCTCCGGGACGGTGACAGATACGCAGTATTTT
size: NA; J: TRBJ2-1; V: TRBV5-1; D: TRBD1; CDR3: CASSLTGQGYNEQFF; DNA: TGCGCCAGCAGCTTAACGGGACAGGGCTACAATGAGCAGTTCTTC
size: NA; J: TRBJ1-2; V: TRBV13; D: NA; CDR3: CASSFDRNYGYTF; DNA: TGTGCCAGCAGCTTCGACAGGAACTATGGCTACACCTTC
size: NA; J: TRBJ1-6; V: TRBV19; D: NA; CDR3: CASTPDWSSYNSPLHF; DNA: TGTGCCAGTACCCCAGACTGGAGCTCCTATAATTCACCCCTCCACTTT
size: NA; J: TRBJ2-7; V: TRBV6-6; D: TRBD1; CDR3: CASSQGGDEQYF; DNA: TGTGCCAGCAGCCAAGGGGGCGACGAGCAGTACTTC
size: NA; J: TRBJ2-1; V: TRBV6-6; D: NA; CDR3: CASSYSGTRAYNEQFF; DNA: TGTGCCAGCAGTTACTCGGGGACACGGGCTTACAATGAGCAGTTCTTC
size: NA; J: TRBJ2-3; V: TRBV29-1; D: NA; CDR3: CSVVVQGTTDTQYF; DNA: TGCAGCGTTGTGGTTCAGGGAACCACAGATACGCAGTATTTT
size: NA; J: TRBJ2-7; V: TRBV18; D: NA; CDR3: CASSESRVSYEQYF; DNA: TGTGCCAGCTCGGAATCACGGGTCTCCTACGAGCAGTACTTC
size: NA; J: TRBJ2-1; V: TRBV29-1; D: NA; CDR3: CSGFGGYNSYNEQFF; DNA: TGCAGCGGGTTTGGGGGATACAACTCCTACAATGAGCAGTTCTTC
size: NA; J: TRBJ2-7; V: TRBV5-1; D: TRBD2; CDR3: CASSTLTSGKESEQYF; DNA: TGCGCCAGCAGCACGTTAACTAGCGGGAAGGAGAGCGAGCAGTACTTC
size: NA; J: TRBJ2-7; V: TRBV10-2; D: TRBD2; CDR3: CASSDRGGTYEQYF; DNA: TGCGCCAGCAGTGATCGGGGGGGAACCTACGAGCAGTACTTC
size: NA; J: TRBJ2-7; V: TRBV7-2; D: NA; CDR3: CASSLGRLGSINYEQYF; DNA: TGTGCCAGCAGCTTAGGCCGCTTGGGTTCAATAAACTACGAGCAGTACTTC
size: NA; J: TRBJ1-2; V: TRBV11-3; D: TRBD1; CDR3: CASSQRQGNYGYTF; DNA: TGTGCCAGCAGCCAGCGACAGGGGAACTATGGCTACACCTTC
size: NA; J: TRBJ2-5; V: TRBV9; D: NA; CDR3: CASSVGIKRGETQYF; DNA: TGTGCCAGCAGCGTCGGAATTAAAAGGGGCGAGACCCAGTACTTC
size: NA; J: TRBJ1-3; V: TRBV11-1; D: NA; CDR3: CASSSPWGAFGNTIYF; DNA: TGTGCCAGCAGCTCCCCTTGGGGGGCGTTCGGAAACACCATATATTTT
size: NA; J: TRBJ1-5; V: TRBV6-4; D: NA; CDR3: CASSAGSNQPQHF; DNA: TGTGCCAGCAGTGCGGGTAGCAATCAGCCCCAGCATTTT
size: NA; J: TRBJ2-7; V: TRBV2; D: NA; CDR3: CASSEIGAREQYF; DNA: TGTGCCAGCAGTGAAATAGGGGCACGGGAGCAGTACTTC
size: NA; J: TRBJ2-7; V: TRBV6-6; D: TRBD1; CDR3: CASSSSGTGAFYEQYF; DNA: TGTGCCAGCAGTTCTTCCGGGACAGGGGCTTTCTACGAGCAGTACTTC
size: NA; J: TRBJ2-3; V: TRBV19; D: TRBD2; CDR3: CASKRGSSISTDTQYF; DNA: TGTGCCAGCAAACGCGGGAGTTCAATTAGCACAGATACGCAGTATTTT
size: NA; J: TRBJ1-1; V: TRBV5-4; D: NA; CDR3: CASSGTGFGSEAFF; DNA: TGTGCCAGCAGCGGTACAGGGTTCGGGAGTGAAGCTTTCTTT
size: NA; J: TRBJ2-2; V: TRBV6-5; D: NA; CDR3: CASRRTENTGELFF; DNA: TGTGCCAGCAGGAGGACAGAGAACACCGGGGAGCTGTTTTTT
size: NA; J: TRBJ2-5; V: TRBV9; D: TRBD2; CDR3: CASSPRLAGRGETQYF; DNA: TGTGCCAGCAGCCCAAGACTAGCGGGGAGAGGAGAGACCCAGTACTTC